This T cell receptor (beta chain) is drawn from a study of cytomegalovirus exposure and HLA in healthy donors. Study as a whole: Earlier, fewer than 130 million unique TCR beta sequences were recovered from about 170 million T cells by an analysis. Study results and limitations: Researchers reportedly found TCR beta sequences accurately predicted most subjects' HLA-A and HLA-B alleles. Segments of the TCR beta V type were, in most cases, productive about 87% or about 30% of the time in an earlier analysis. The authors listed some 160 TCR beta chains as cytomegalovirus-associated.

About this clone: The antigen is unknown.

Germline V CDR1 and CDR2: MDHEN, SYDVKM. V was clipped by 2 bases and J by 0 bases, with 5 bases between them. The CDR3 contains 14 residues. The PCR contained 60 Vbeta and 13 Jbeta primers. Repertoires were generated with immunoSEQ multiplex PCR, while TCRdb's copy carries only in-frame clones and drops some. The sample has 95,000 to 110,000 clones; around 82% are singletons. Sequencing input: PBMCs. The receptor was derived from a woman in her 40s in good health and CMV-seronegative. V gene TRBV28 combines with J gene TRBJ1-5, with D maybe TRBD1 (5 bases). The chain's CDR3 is CASSLRGSNQPQHF. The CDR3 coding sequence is TGTGCCAGCAGTTTAAGGGGTAGCAATCAGCCCCAGCATTTT.